This T cell receptor beta chain was captured in a study of blood T cell repertoires in COVID-19. Participants were aged roughly 18 to 89 years from roughly 25 US areas. Participants were placed into cohorts based on the clinical history they reported. Exposed volunteers were people who met a COVID-19 case within 2 weeks before study entry. How the authors handled the data: For nucleated cells, counts were estimated from reference gene primer amplification. Produced via immunoSEQ multiplex PCR; TCRdb's table is partial and in-frame only. V, J and clone size derive from that table, while D and trimming were established from the DNA sequence. Among roughly 180,000 clones listed, over 70% were seen once. The CDR3 covers 13 residues. Trimming pared 6 bases from V and 4 bases from J, leaving 12 bases between. Germline assignment: CDR1 MNHEY and CDR2 SVGAGI.

Material: PBMCs or T cells enriched from blood (not recorded which). The V call is TRBV6-5, the J call TRBJ1-1, with D possibly TRBD1 on 5 matching bases. The TCR sequence derives from a man aged 55 to 69 who had been exposed to COVID-19. As DNA, the CDR3 is TGTGCCAGCAGAGATTCAGGGCCCACTGAAGCTTTCTTT. Translating gives CASRDSGPTEAFF.